This TCR beta chain was found in a study of lymphopenia after photon versus proton radiotherapy. Sequencing used immunoSEQ multiplex PCR; TCRdb keeps in-frame clones, though not all of them. The data show approximately 58,000 clones, 65% to 85% seen once. Whole-study results and caveats: Under photons, naive T cells and diversity fell while effector/memory populations rose. Survival link was tested only in deceased patients; proton benefit remains a possibility. After the lymphocyte nadir, photon-treated repertoires showed oligoclonal expansion, especially of CD8+ Temra cells.

The CDR3 totals 16 residues. The V end lost 7 bases, the J end lost 1 base, and 19 bases lay between the germline ends. Germline loops: CDR1 MNHEY, CDR2 SMNVEV (reference sequence). Turning to this clone: Its antigen is unknown.

The sequences come from peripheral blood, collected from a patient treated with photon-based radiotherapy. The source of this sequence is a man in his fifties or sixties with gastric cancer. The chain employs TRBV27 and TRBJ1-1; the D gene is possibly TRBD1 (6 bases). The CDR3 DNA follows: TGTGCCAGCATCTTGCAGGGGCGCGTGGGGAACACTGAAGCTTTCTTT. Translation: CASILQGRVGNTEAFF.